These 10 T cell receptor beta chains share one sample of origin, sequenced in a study of CD8 T cells in Susac syndrome. The authors reverse transcribed roughly 0.5 to 1 ug RNA with random hexamers. TCRdb fed the immunoSEQ multiplex PCR reads into MiXCR, producing one record per CDR3 protein. The sample records 90,000 to 150,000 distinct CDR3 sequences, about nine tenths being singletons. Material: CD4+ T cells from PBMCs. These receptors originate from a human donor in good health.

The chain links TRBV20-1 to TRBJ2-5; TRBD2 is a possible D gene (6 bases). Trimming pared 6 bases from V and 9 bases from J, leaving 23 bases between. CDR1 is DFQATT, CDR2 SNEGSKA, per germline (reference sequence). The CDR3 is made up of 14 amino acids. The CDR3 protein is CSARVNLAARPQYF. DNA of the CDR3: TGCAGTGCCAGGGTGAATTTAGCGGCGCGGCCCCAGTACTTC.

This sequence joins TRBV7-9 and TRBJ1-6, with unresolved D. The CDR3 has 16 residues. V lost 4 bases and J lost 0, with 10 bases in between. Germline V gene sequence: CDR1 SEHNR, CDR2 FQNEAQ (reference sequence). As DNA, the CDR3 is TGTGCCAGCAGCTCCGACTTCGGCTCCTATAATTCACCCCTCCACTTT. Translation: CASSSDFGSYNSPLHF.

The gene calls are TRBV5-1 and TRBJ1-1, with 7 bases that match TRBD1. V was clipped by 3 bases and J by 3 bases; unmatched bases: 5. Germline loops: CDR1 SGHRS, CDR2 YFSETQ. The CDR3 consists of 14 residues. The CDR3 is CASSWTGGDTEAFF. As DNA, the CDR3 is TGCGCCAGCAGCTGGACAGGAGGGGACACTGAAGCTTTCTTT. The whole variable domain, filled in from reference TRBV5-1 and TRBJ1-1, reads KAGVTQTPRYLIKTRGQQVTLSCSPISGHRSVSWYQQTPGQGLQFLFEYFSETQRNKGNFPGRFSGRQFSNSRSEMNVSTLELGDSALYLCASSWTGGDTEAFFGQGTRLTVV.

The chain employs TRBV5-1 and TRBJ2-2, with TRBD1 as a possible D gene (5 bases). This CDR3 has 15 residues. CDR1 SGHRS and CDR2 YFSETQ come from the germline V gene. V gave up 1 base and J gave up 0 bases, with 7 bases separating them. The CDR3 sequence is CASSLQGSNTGELFF. Written as DNA, the CDR3 is TGCGCCAGCAGCTTGCAGGGTTCGAACACCGGGGAGCTGTTTTTT.

The chain carries TRBV25-1 and TRBJ1-1, with 12 bases that match TRBD1. The CDR3 length is 15 residues. V lost 2 bases, J lost 4 bases, and 2 bases stayed unmatched. Germline V lookup: CDR1 MGHDK, CDR2 SYGVNS. The CDR3 reads CASSEGTGGGTEAFF. CDR3 DNA: TGTGCCAGCAGTGAAGGGACAGGGGGCGGCACTGAAGCTTTCTTT.

This chain joins TRBV4-3 and TRBJ2-1, with D maybe TRBD1 (5 bases). Germline V gene sequence: CDR1 LGHNA, CDR2 YSLEER. The CDR3 consists of 15 residues. Trimming cost V 1 base and J 5 bases, with 12 bases left between them. The CDR3 loop reads CASSQVPRVDNEQFF. The CDR3, as DNA: TGCGCCAGCAGCCAAGTTCCCAGGGTCGACAATGAGCAGTTCTTC.

The CDR3 reads CASTLAGVLANEQFF. CDR3 in DNA: TGTGCCAGCACCCTAGCGGGAGTTTTGGCCAATGAGCAGTTCTTC. The chain employs TRBV5-4 and TRBJ2-1; TRBD2 agrees at 10 bases. Germline loops: CDR1 SGHNT, CDR2 YYREEE (reference sequence). The CDR3 contains 15 residues. V shed 6 bases and J 6 bases; nucleotides not matched to a gene: 9. Together with reference TRBV5-4 and TRBJ2-1, the CDR3 gives the full variable domain: ETGVTQSPTHLIKTRGQQVTLRCSSQSGHNTVSWYQQALGQGPQFIFQYYREEENGRGNFPPRFSGLQFPNYSSELNVNALELDDSALYLCASTLAGVLANEQFFGPGTRLTVL.

The DNA for the CDR3 is TGCAGTGTCCTCCCCGGACAGGGCGAGGCTTTCTTT. Protein product: CSVLPGQGEAFF. This chain joins TRBV20-1 and TRBJ1-1; 8 nucleotides agree with TRBD1. Germline V lookup: CDR1 DFQATT, CDR2 SNEGSKA (reference sequence). J was trimmed by 11 bases and V by 7 bases; bases with no gene match: 12. This CDR3 is built from 12 residues.

This clonotype showed up just a few times. The gene calls are TRBV6-1 and TRBJ1-5; D is unresolved. The V end was cut by 8 bases, the J end by 7 bases, with 9 bases between. Germline CDR1 reads MNHNS; CDR2 reads SASEGT. CDR3 length: 11 residues. This chain's CDR3 is CASADRQPQHF. CDR3 coding DNA: TGTGCCAGCGCAGACCGGCAGCCCCAGCATTTT.

This sequence joins TRBV20-1 and TRBJ2-7; the match to TRBD2 covers 8 bases. Trimming took 6 bases from V and 2 from J; bases not matched to a gene: 3. The CDR3 runs to 12 residues. Germline values: CDR1 DFQATT, CDR2 SNEGSKA (reference sequence). The CDR3 reads CSAGGAAYEQYF. CDR3 nucleotide sequence: TGCAGTGCCGGGGGGGCTGCCTACGAGCAGTACTTC.